A single sample is the source of the 30 T cell receptor beta chains below, sequenced in a study of T cell responses to AZD1222 COVID-19 vaccine. Assay: immunoSEQ multiplex PCR; the TCRdb copy retains only in-frame clones and omits some. The sample yields approximately 180,000 clones, around 90% seen once. The sequencing used peripheral blood, collected on day 0 of AZD1222 vaccination. The receptor source for this set is an adult in good health.

This chain joins TRBV30 and TRBJ1-6; perhaps TRBD1 as D (5 bases). This CDR3 comprises 14 residues. In germline, CDR1 is GTSNPN, CDR2 SVGIG (reference sequence). The V end lost 0 bases, the J end lost 8 bases, and 11 bases lay between the germline ends. DNA of the CDR3: TGTGCCTGGAGTGTCGAACGCAGGGATTCACCCCTCCACTTT. It translates to CAWSVERRDSPLHF.

The chain carries TRBV9 and TRBJ2-2; 8 nucleotides line up with TRBD1. The V segment lost 0 bases and the J segment 6 bases; nucleotides outside the gene matches: 10. Germline assignment: CDR1 SGDLS and CDR2 YYNGEE. This CDR3 comprises 17 residues. The CDR3 DNA is TGTGCCAGCAGCGTAGCTGGGGGCCAGGGGGCTCCCGGGGAGCTGTTTTTT. This sequence encodes CASSVAGGQGAPGELFF.

The chain recombines TRBV11-2 with TRBJ2-3; no clear D. The CDR3 has 16 amino acids. Germline V gene data show CDR1 as SGHAT and CDR2 as FQNNGV. Deletions cut 0 bases from V and 5 bases from J, with 15 bases between. CDR3 sequence: CASSLDPELWGDTQYF. In DNA form, the CDR3 reads TGTGCCAGCAGCTTAGATCCCGAATTATGGGGAGATACGCAGTATTTT.

This sequence joins TRBV11-2 and TRBJ2-1; unclear D gene. Trimming cost V 3 bases and J 0 bases, with 12 bases left between them. CDR3 length: 16 residues. In germline, CDR1 is SGHAT, CDR2 FQNNGV. The CDR3 DNA sequence: TGTGCCAGCAGCTTCGAAGGGATGAGCTCCTACAATGAGCAGTTCTTC. This gives the protein CASSFEGMSSYNEQFF. Full variable domain (remainder filled in from reference TRBV11-2 and TRBJ2-1): EAGVAQSPRYKIIEKRQSVAFWCNPISGHATLYWYQQILGQGPKLLIQFQNNGVVDDSQLPKDRFSAERLKGVDSTLKIQPAKLEDSAVYLCASSFEGMSSYNEQFFGPGTRLTVL.

This clone was picked up a small number of times. A read error may account for a junction end that differs from germline. This chain uses TRBV5-1 with TRBJ2-7, with 12 nucleotides matching TRBD2. This CDR3 comprises 13 residues. CDR1 SGHRS and CDR2 YFSETQ come from the germline V gene. The CDR3 region is CASSPLLAGGSDF. In DNA form, the CDR3 reads TGCGCCAGCAGCCCTTTACTAGCGGGAGGATCAGACTTC.

The chain employs TRBV11-2 and TRBJ2-7; tentative D call: TRBD1 (6 bases). Between the trimmed V and J ends, which lost 3 bases and 5 bases, there was a span of 11 bases. Germline CDR1 reads SGHAT; CDR2 reads FQNNGV. The CDR3 spans 13 residues. The DNA of the CDR3 is TGTGCCAGCAGCTTCCGGGACAAGGACGAGCAGTACTTC. Encoded protein: CASSFRDKDEQYF.

The chain uses TRBV7-8 and TRBJ2-2; 7 nucleotides agree with TRBD2. Germline assignment: CDR1 SGHVS and CDR2 FQNEAQ. The ends lost 5 bases at V and 7 bases at J; junction bases unmatched: 10. CDR3 length: 15 residues. The CDR3 bases are TGTGCCAGCAGCCGGGGGAGGGCTAGGATCGGGGAGCTGTTTTTT. It is translated as CASSRGRARIGELFF. The full variable domain, rest sourced from reference TRBV7-8 and TRBJ2-2, is GAGVSQSPRYKVAKRGQDVALRCDPISGHVSLFWYQQALGQGPEFLTYFQNEAQLDKSGLPSDRFFAERPEGSVSTLKIQRTQQEDSAVYLCASSRGRARIGELFFGEGSRLTVL.

V usage is TRBV4-1 and J usage is TRBJ2-7, with 8 bases identical to TRBD1. Germline values: CDR1 MGHRA, CDR2 YSYEKL. This CDR3 is 15 amino acids long. V shed 4 bases and J 0 bases; nucleotides not matched to a gene: 5. CDR3 bases: TGCGCCAGCAGCCGTACAGGGGGTTCCTCCTACGAGCAGTACTTC. It codes for CASSRTGGSSYEQYF.

The genes are TRBV5-4 and TRBJ2-1, with 10 bases lining up with TRBD2. The V gene's germline CDR1 is SGHNT and CDR2 YYREEE (reference sequence). This CDR3 spans 15 amino acids. After removal of 4 bases from V and 8 bases from J, the junction contained 9 bases not matched to a gene. The CDR3 protein is CASSTGTSVYDEQFF. DNA for the CDR3: TGTGCCAGCAGCACCGGGACTAGCGTCTATGATGAGCAGTTCTTC.

This rearrangement joins TRBV5-6 to TRBJ1-4; D is ambiguous. CDR1 is SGHDT and CDR2 is YYEEEE in the germline V gene. The CDR3 is made up of 14 amino acids. V was cut by 1 base and J by 4 bases, with 8 bases left in between. The CDR3: CASSLKQINEKLFF. In nucleotides, the CDR3 is TGTGCCAGCAGCTTGAAGCAGATTAATGAAAAACTGTTTTTT.

This chain uses TRBV29-1 with TRBJ1-1; TRBD1 is a possible D gene (6 bases). Germline V lookup: CDR1 SQVTM, CDR2 ANQGSEA. There are 13 residues in the CDR3. V lost 6 bases and J 6 bases, leaving 17 bases between the germline ends. CDR3 residues: CSVVQGTLAEAFF. Written as DNA, the CDR3 is TGCAGCGTCGTACAGGGAACTTTGGCTGAAGCTTTCTTT.

J is TRBJ1-6 and V is TRBV5-5; weak D call: TRBD1 (5 bases). The CDR3 covers 16 residues. Germline V lookup: CDR1 SGHKS, CDR2 YYEKEE (reference sequence). Between the trimmed V and J ends, which lost 4 bases and 0 bases, there was a span of 11 bases. The CDR3 protein is CASSRQGSSYNSPLHF. The CDR3 nucleotides are TGTGCCAGCAGCCGGCAGGGAAGCTCCTATAATTCACCCCTCCACTTT. Using reference TRBV5-5 and TRBJ1-6 for the parts outside the CDR3, the full variable domain is DAGVTQSPTHLIKTRGQQVTLRCSPISGHKSVSWYQQVLGQGPQFIFQYYEKEERGRGNFPDRFSARQFPNYSSELNVNALLLGDSALYLCASSRQGSSYNSPLHFGNGTRLTVT.

The chain links TRBV23-1 to TRBJ2-3, with a tentative D call TRBD1 (6 bases). TRBV23-1 is identified as an open reading frame with a role that is uncertain. The CDR3 consists of 16 residues. The germline V and J ends were trimmed by 7 bases and 0 bases, with 17 bases remaining between them. This CDR3 is CASTVDRTASTDTQYF. The CDR3 DNA reads TGCGCCAGCACCGTAGACAGGACAGCCAGCACAGATACGCAGTATTTT.

The chain uses TRBV19 and TRBJ1-2, with D possibly TRBD1 on 5 matching bases. Trimming took 6 bases from V and 6 from J, leaving 8 bases between them. The germline V gene encodes CDR1 LNHDA and CDR2 SQIVND (reference sequence). There are 11 residues in the CDR3. The CDR3 sequence: CASSRGDGYTF. In DNA, the CDR3 is TGTGCCAGTAGCCGGGGGGATGGCTACACCTTC.

J is TRBJ1-1 and V is TRBV30; no definite D call. V gave up 5 bases and J gave up 4 bases, with 14 bases separating them. The germline gives CDR1 GTSNPN, CDR2 SVGIG (reference sequence). This CDR3 comprises 13 residues. CDR3 in DNA: TGTGCCTGGGATAAGGGAGAAGGCACTGAAGCTTTCTTT. Translating gives CAWDKGEGTEAFF.

The V call is TRBV6-6, the J call TRBJ1-3; D gene uncertain. CDR3 length: 11 amino acids. V lost 9 bases to trimming and J lost 6 bases, with 9 bases between them. Germline loops: CDR1 MNHNY, CDR2 SVGAGI (reference sequence). CDR3 bases: TGTGCCAGTTCTCCGAAAAACACCATATATTTT. As protein: CASSPKNTIYF.

This chain's CDR3 is CASSLTRRNGGTDTQYF. DNA of the CDR3: TGTGCCAGCAGCTTAACTCGGAGGAACGGGGGCACAGATACGCAGTATTTT. The chain has TRBV7-3 and TRBJ2-3; TRBD2 is a possible D gene (5 bases). The V end was cut by 0 bases, the J end by 1 base, with 14 bases between. The CDR3 covers 17 residues. Germline-derived CDR1 and CDR2 are SGHTA and FQGTGA. Full variable domain (outside the CDR3, taken from reference TRBV7-3 and TRBJ2-3): GAGVSQTPSNKVTEKGKYVELRCDPISGHTALYWYRQSLGQGPEFLIYFQGTGAADDSGLPNDRFFAVRPEGSVSTLKIQRTERGDSAVYLCASSLTRRNGGTDTQYFGPGTRLTVL.

The V and J genes are TRBV27 and TRBJ1-4; unclear D gene. Looked up from germline, CDR1 is MNHEY and CDR2 is SMNVEV (reference sequence). V dropped 2 bases and J dropped 3 bases, with 10 bases sitting between them. This CDR3 is 15 amino acids long. DNA of the CDR3: TGTGCCAGCAGTTTACTCGGGATGGCTAATGAAAAACTGTTTTTT. It codes for CASSLLGMANEKLFF.

CDR3 protein: CASSSSGRAGNTIYF. As DNA, the CDR3 is TGTGCCAGCAGCTCCTCAGGGAGGGCTGGAAACACCATATATTTT. The chain employs TRBV7-2 and TRBJ1-3, with D possibly being TRBD1 (5 bases). CDR1 and CDR2 from the germline V gene are SGHTA and FQGNSA. Trimming shortened V by 4 bases and J by 2 bases, and 12 bases separated the two germline ends. CDR3 length: 15 amino acids.

This clone has only one observation. The chain is built from TRBV2 and TRBJ1-1; TRBD1 is a possible D gene (5 bases). The V gene's germline CDR1 is SNHLY and CDR2 FYNNEI. V was shortened by 4 bases and J by 6 bases, with 12 bases between the two germline ends. The CDR3 sequence is 13 residues long. The CDR3 loop reads CASSGRLGAEAFF. CDR3 nucleotides: TGTGCCAGCAGTGGCAGGCTGGGGGCTGAAGCTTTCTTT.

The chain uses TRBV7-2 and TRBJ1-5; weak D call: TRBD1 (5 bases). The CDR3 contains 15 residues. Per germline, CDR1 SGHTA and CDR2 FQGNSA. V lost 5 bases, J lost 2 bases, and 13 bases lay in between. This CDR3 reads CASSPSSGGNQPQHF. The CDR3 bases are TGTGCCAGCAGCCCAAGTTCGGGGGGCAATCAGCCCCAGCATTTT.

The chain combines TRBV28 with TRBJ1-2; possibly TRBD1 for D (5 bases). CDR3 length: 13 residues. Trimming removed 2 bases at V and 6 bases at J, with 10 bases between. The V gene's germline CDR1 is MDHEN and CDR2 SYDVKM. CDR3 sequence: CASSLAGFNGYTF. In DNA form, the CDR3 reads TGTGCCAGCAGTTTAGCAGGGTTCAATGGCTACACCTTC.

The CDR3 is CASRVGSVRNTEAFF. The CDR3 DNA sequence: TGTGCCAGCAGAGTAGGCAGCGTACGGAACACTGAAGCTTTCTTT. The rearrangement links TRBV27 to TRBJ1-1, with D unresolved. Trimming took 6 bases from V and 1 from J, leaving 15 bases between them. Germline assignment: CDR1 MNHEY and CDR2 SMNVEV (reference sequence). CDR3 length equals 15 residues.

V usage is TRBV6-6 and J usage is TRBJ1-5, with D unresolved. V lost 2 bases and J lost 9, with 14 bases in between. CDR3 length: 14 amino acids. Germline loops: CDR1 MNHNY, CDR2 SVGAGI (reference sequence). CDR3 region: CASSYDSRRSPQHF. The CDR3 DNA follows: TGTGCCAGCAGTTACGATTCCAGGCGCTCGCCCCAGCATTTT.

V and J are TRBV11-1 and TRBJ1-2, with D uncertain. Germline V gene sequence: CDR1 SGHAT, CDR2 FQDESV (reference sequence). V gave up 1 base and J gave up 3 bases, with 6 bases separating them. The CDR3 is made up of 13 amino acids. The CDR3 is CASSLDPDYGYTF. For the CDR3, the DNA is TGTGCCAGCAGCTTAGATCCGGACTATGGCTACACCTTC.

CDR3 in amino acids: CASSALQGVIGAFF. CDR3 DNA sequence: TGTGCCAGCAGTGCTCTCCAGGGGGTCATCGGAGCTTTCTTT. This rearrangement joins TRBV25-1 to TRBJ1-1; TRBD1 matches at 7 bases. Looked up from germline, CDR1 is MGHDK and CDR2 is SYGVNS. V was clipped by 4 bases and J by 10 bases; unmatched bases: 12. CDR3 length: 14 residues.

V is TRBV5-6 and J is TRBJ1-2, with D possibly matching TRBD1 (5 bases). CDR3 length equals 13 residues. Looked up from germline, CDR1 is SGHDT and CDR2 is YYEEEE. Trimming pared 4 bases from V and 4 bases from J, leaving 11 bases between. CDR3: CASSTGRGYGYTF. Here the CDR3 DNA reads TGTGCCAGCAGCACGGGACGAGGCTATGGCTACACCTTC.

The chain couples TRBV6-5 to TRBJ2-7, with D unclear. The CDR3 has 11 residues. Trimming pared 4 bases from V and 6 bases from J, leaving 7 bases between. Germline assignment: CDR1 MNHEY and CDR2 SVGAGI. This chain's CDR3 is CASSFKFEQYF. The CDR3 DNA follows: TGTGCCAGCAGTTTCAAGTTCGAGCAGTACTTC.

V usage is TRBV27 and J usage is TRBJ2-3; a weak D match, TRBD1 (6 bases). Trimming took off 5 bases at V and 4 bases at J, with 22 bases between the two ends. The CDR3 spans 17 residues. Looked up from germline, CDR1 is MNHEY and CDR2 is SMNVEV (reference sequence). Written as DNA, the CDR3 is TGTGCCAGCAGTCCAGGACAGCGAAGGAGGAGTGCAGATACGCAGTATTTT. Translated: CASSPGQRRRSADTQYF.

J is TRBJ1-1 and V is TRBV14, with D unresolved. This CDR3 has 13 residues. With 6 bases removed from V and 1 base from J, the gap between germline ends came to 9 bases. CDR1 is SGHDN and CDR2 is FVKESK in the germline V gene. The CDR3 bases are TGTGCCAGCAGTCTCCAGCCGAACACTGAAGCTTTCTTT. Its translation is CASSLQPNTEAFF. Combining the CDR3 with reference TRBV14 and TRBJ1-1 gives the whole variable domain EAGVTQFPSHSVIEKGQTVTLRCDPISGHDNLYWYRRVMGKEIKFLLHFVKESKQDESGMPNNRFLAERTGGTYSTLKVQPAELEDSGVYFCASSLQPNTEAFFGQGTRLTVV.